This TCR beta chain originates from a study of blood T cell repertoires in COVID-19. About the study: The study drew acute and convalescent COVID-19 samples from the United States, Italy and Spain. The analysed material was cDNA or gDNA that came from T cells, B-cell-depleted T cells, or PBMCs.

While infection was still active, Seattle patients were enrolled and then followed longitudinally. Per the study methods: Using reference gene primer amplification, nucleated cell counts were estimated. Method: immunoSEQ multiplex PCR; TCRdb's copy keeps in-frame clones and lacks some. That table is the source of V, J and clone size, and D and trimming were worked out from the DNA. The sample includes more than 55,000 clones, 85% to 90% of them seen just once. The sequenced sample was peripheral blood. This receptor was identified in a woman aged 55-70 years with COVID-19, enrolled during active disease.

CDR3 sequence reads: CATGERSNQPQHF. The CDR3 bases are TGTGCCACCGGGGAGAGGAGCAATCAGCCCCAGCATTTT. V gene TRBV27 combines with J gene TRBJ1-5; D call uncertain. Looked up from germline, CDR1 is MNHEY and CDR2 is SMNVEV (reference sequence). This CDR3 is 13 amino acids long. V was shortened by 10 bases and J by 1 base, with 11 bases between the two germline ends.